The T cell receptor beta chain under discussion was sequenced for a study of cytomegalovirus exposure and HLA in healthy donors. Findings and caveats of the study: Generally TCR sequences proved uncommon, though certain public TCRs appeared in numerous donors. TCR clusters originating in the first cohort tended to co-occur in the 110 or so validation repertoires, according to a later analysis. The listing of roughly 160 TCR beta chains classed them as cytomegalovirus-associated. A few of the chains that were CMV-associated were confirmed in vitro to be specific for CMV antigens.

On this clone: The antigen remains undetermined.

Profiling relied on immunoSEQ multiplex PCR, and the TCRdb table lists in-frame clones only, not all of them. The sample yields around 200,000 clones, 80% to 90% seen once. Deletions cut 3 bases from V and 5 bases from J, with 11 bases between. The V gene's germline CDR1 is SGDLS and CDR2 YYNGEE. The CDR3 runs to 13 residues. Sequenced sample: PBMCs. The origin of this receptor is a woman aged 25 to 45 in good health and CMV-seronegative. This rearrangement joins TRBV9 to TRBJ1-1; no clear D. The CDR3 here is CASSARPYTEAFF. For the CDR3, the DNA is TGTGCCAGCAGCGCACGCCCCTATACTGAAGCTTTCTTT.